The source of this T cell receptor beta chain is a study of blood T cell repertoires in COVID-19. At the level of the study: Spain, Italy and the United States supplied samples that represented acute and convalescent COVID-19.

This clone was detected only a few times. Participants' own reports of clinical history determined their cohort assignment. Germline lookup yields CDR1 SGHTA and CDR2 FQGNSA. The V end lost 5 bases, the J end lost 0 bases, and 11 bases lay between the germline ends. The CDR3 covers 14 residues. Per the study methods: Amplification of reference gene primers was used by the study to estimate nucleated cell counts. Repertoires were generated with immunoSEQ multiplex PCR, while TCRdb's copy carries only in-frame clones and drops some. The V and J calls and clone size come from that table; D and trimming were worked out from the DNA. The repertoire holds fewer than 400,000 clones, over 70% seen once, with about 4.7% in the top ten.

The sequenced sample consisted of PBMCs or T cells enriched from blood (not recorded which). This rearrangement joins TRBV7-2 to TRBJ2-7; D possibly corresponds to TRBD2 (6 bases). The receptor was isolated from a man aged 30 to 39 who had recovered from COVID-19. The CDR3: CASSRDSSSYEQYF. The CDR3 DNA is TGTGCCAGCAGCCGGGACTCCAGCTCCTACGAGCAGTACTTC.